These 7 T cell receptor beta chains originate from one sample sequenced in a study of T cell responses to AZD1222 COVID-19 vaccine. This table comes from immunoSEQ multiplex PCR, and its TCRdb copy is limited to in-frame clones, with some not included. The data show some 110,000 clones, roughly 91% seen once. The sequenced sample was peripheral blood, obtained 28 days after the second AZD1222 dose. Receptor source: an adult who received the AZD1222 COVID-19 vaccine.

V usage is TRBV9 and J usage is TRBJ2-1, with TRBD2 matching over 13 bases. This CDR3 is 15 amino acids long. Germline V gene data show CDR1 as SGDLS and CDR2 as YYNGEE. Losses at the gene ends were 1 base for V and 7 bases for J; bases not matched to a gene: 2. Here the CDR3 DNA reads TGTGCCAGCAGCGTAAGGACTAGCGGGGGTAATGAGCAGTTCTTC. It translates to CASSVRTSGGNEQFF.

The V call is TRBV30, the J call TRBJ1-6; TRBD1 matches 7 bases. Per the germline V gene, CDR1 is GTSNPN and CDR2 is SVGIG (reference sequence). With 6 bases clipped from V and 11 bases from J, the junction kept 7 bases outside the gene matches. There are 12 residues in the CDR3. DNA of the CDR3: TGTGCCTGTGCCCTGACAGGGACACCCCTCCACTTT. Residues: CACALTGTPLHF.

The chain employs TRBV5-5 and TRBJ1-3, with D unresolved. This CDR3 contains 15 residues. Trimming shortened V by 5 bases and J by 1 base, and 13 bases separated the two germline ends. Germline CDR1 SGHKS, CDR2 YYEKEE (reference sequence). This chain's CDR3 is CASREGGGSGNTIYF. In DNA, the CDR3 is TGTGCCAGCAGGGAGGGAGGAGGTTCTGGAAACACCATATATTTT.

This clone occurred once. V is TRBV7-2 and J is TRBJ2-5, with 7 bases matching TRBD2. This CDR3 region has 16 residues. The germline CDR1 and CDR2 sequences are SGHTA and FQGNSA. V was pared by 0 bases and J by 0 bases, with 4 bases of the junction left unmatched. The CDR3 here is CASSLAMRGNQETQYF. DNA for the CDR3: TGTGCCAGCAGCTTAGCGATGCGGGGGAACCAAGAGACCCAGTACTTC.

This clone was observed a handful of times. The chain carries TRBV15 and TRBJ1-2, with a weak D call TRBD1 (6 bases). CDR1 and CDR2 from the germline V gene are LNHNV and YYDKDF (reference sequence). V was trimmed by 4 bases and J by 4 bases, leaving 10 bases between them. The CDR3 extends over 13 amino acids. CDR3 DNA: TGTGCCACCAGCAATCAGGGGCCCTATGGCTACACCTTC. Translated: CATSNQGPYGYTF.

The chain couples TRBV4-3 to TRBJ2-3; the D gene is possibly TRBD2 (6 bases). Per the germline V gene, CDR1 is LGHNA and CDR2 is YSLEER. This CDR3 is 15 amino acids long. V was trimmed by 4 bases and J by 6 bases, leaving 17 bases between them. The CDR3 DNA sequence: TGCGCCAGCAGCCCCCGGAGGGCCGCGGGGGATACGCAGTATTTT. Its protein product is CASSPRRAAGDTQYF.

V usage is TRBV6-5 and J usage is TRBJ1-1; D might be TRBD1 (5 bases). The CDR3 totals 15 residues. Trimming took 7 bases from V and 1 from J, leaving 16 bases between them. Germline V lookup: CDR1 MNHEY, CDR2 SVGAGI. The CDR3 sequence is CASISVQGWNTEAFF. CDR3 bases: TGTGCCAGCATCTCCGTTCAGGGTTGGAACACTGAAGCTTTCTTT.